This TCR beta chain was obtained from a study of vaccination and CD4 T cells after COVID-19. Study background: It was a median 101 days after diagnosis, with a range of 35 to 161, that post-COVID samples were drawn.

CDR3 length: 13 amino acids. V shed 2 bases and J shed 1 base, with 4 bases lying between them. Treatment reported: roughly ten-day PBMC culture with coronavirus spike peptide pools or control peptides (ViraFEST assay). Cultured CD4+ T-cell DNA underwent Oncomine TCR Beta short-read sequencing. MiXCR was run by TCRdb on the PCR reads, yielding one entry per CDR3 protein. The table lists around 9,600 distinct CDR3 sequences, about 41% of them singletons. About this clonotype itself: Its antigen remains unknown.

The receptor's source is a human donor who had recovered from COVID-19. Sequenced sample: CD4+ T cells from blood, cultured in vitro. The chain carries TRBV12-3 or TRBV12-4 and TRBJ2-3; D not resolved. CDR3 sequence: CASSLTGTDTQYF. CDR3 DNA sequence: TGTGCCAGCAGTTTAACAGGCACAGATACGCAGTATTTT.